The rows below give T cell receptor beta chains drawn from one sample of a study of blood T cell repertoires in COVID-19. Clones were sequenced by immunoSEQ multiplex PCR, and TCRdb holds only the in-frame ones, with some missing. The profile shows about 45,000 clones, approximately 86% of them singletons. What was sequenced was peripheral blood. The receptor source for this set is a woman of 80 years or more with acute or convalescent COVID-19. Both conserved end residues are part of each CDR3. The order of the fields is CDR3 protein, CDR3 DNA, clone size, V gene, D gene, J gene. D genes are given only for firm matches. Some rows have no size entry. The others give once, few or many, or a class for an expanded clone.

CDR3 protein: CASSIDPLAGGSQFF; CDR3 DNA: TGTGCCAGTAGTATAGATCCCCTAGCGGGAGGGTCGCAGTTCTTC; clone size: NA; V gene: TRBV19; D gene: TRBD2; J gene: TRBJ2-1
CDR3 protein: CASSLDGQGQSQQYF; CDR3 DNA: TGCGCCAGCAGCTTGGATGGGCAGGGGCAGAGTCAGCAGTACTTC; clone size: once; V gene: TRBV5-1; D gene: NA; J gene: TRBJ2-7
CDR3 protein: CASSPGGGSYEQYF; CDR3 DNA: TGTGCCAGCAGCCCCGGGGGCGGGAGCTACGAGCAGTACTTC; clone size: NA; V gene: TRBV4-2; D gene: NA; J gene: TRBJ2-7
CDR3 protein: CASTRETRNTEAFF; CDR3 DNA: TGTGCCAGCACTAGGGAGACAAGAAACACTGAAGCTTTCTTT; clone size: NA; V gene: TRBV18; D gene: NA; J gene: TRBJ1-1
CDR3 protein: CAWSVPARHEQFF; CDR3 DNA: TGTGCCTGGAGTGTTCCAGCGCGCCATGAGCAGTTCTTC; clone size: NA; V gene: TRBV30; D gene: NA; J gene: TRBJ2-1
CDR3 protein: CASSIRGGATEAFF; CDR3 DNA: TGTGCCAGTAGTATTCGAGGGGGTGCGACTGAAGCTTTCTTT; clone size: NA; V gene: TRBV19; D gene: NA; J gene: TRBJ1-1
CDR3 protein: CATVRTVIGATEAFF; CDR3 DNA: TGTGCCACGGTCCGGACAGTTATCGGAGCGACTGAAGCTTTCTTT; clone size: NA; V gene: TRBV10-3; D gene: NA; J gene: TRBJ1-1
CDR3 protein: CASSLGQARTDTQYF; CDR3 DNA: TGCGCCAGCAGCTTAGGACAGGCCCGCACAGATACGCAGTATTTT; clone size: NA; V gene: TRBV5-1; D gene: TRBD1; J gene: TRBJ2-3
CDR3 protein: CASSPRGRGQPQHF; CDR3 DNA: TGTGCCAGCAGCCCCAGGGGGCGGGGGCAGCCCCAGCATTTT; clone size: NA; V gene: TRBV6-5; D gene: TRBD1; J gene: TRBJ1-5
CDR3 protein: CASSQLRVAGVTDTQYF; CDR3 DNA: TGTGCCAGCAGCCAGCTCCGGGTCGCGGGAGTCACAGATACGCAGTATTTT; clone size: NA; V gene: TRBV16; D gene: TRBD2; J gene: TRBJ2-3
CDR3 protein: CASSTGTGGYTEAFF; CDR3 DNA: TGTGCCAGTAGCACCGGGACAGGGGGATATACTGAAGCTTTCTTT; clone size: NA; V gene: TRBV19; D gene: TRBD1; J gene: TRBJ1-1
CDR3 protein: CASSPMGSQGYTF; CDR3 DNA: TGTGCCAGCAGTCCCATGGGGAGTCAAGGCTACACCTTC; clone size: NA; V gene: TRBV6-6; D gene: NA; J gene: TRBJ1-2
CDR3 protein: CASSLGTQGTGELFF; CDR3 DNA: TGTGCCAGCAGCTTAGGGACACAGGGCACCGGGGAGCTGTTTTTT; clone size: NA; V gene: TRBV11-3; D gene: NA; J gene: TRBJ2-2
CDR3 protein: CASSLVSGVSYNEQFF; CDR3 DNA: TGCGCCAGCAGCTTGGTGTCGGGAGTCTCCTACAATGAGCAGTTCTTC; clone size: NA; V gene: TRBV5-1; D gene: NA; J gene: TRBJ2-1
CDR3 protein: CASSLGTGHSPLHF; CDR3 DNA: TGTGCCAGCAGCCTGGGGACAGGGCACTCACCCCTCCACTTT; clone size: NA; V gene: TRBV3-1/TRBV3-2; D gene: TRBD1; J gene: TRBJ1-6
CDR3 protein: CASSLEGADNYGYTF; CDR3 DNA: TGTGCCAGCAGTTTAGAGGGGGCGGACAACTATGGCTACACCTTC; clone size: NA; V gene: TRBV27; D gene: TRBD1; J gene: TRBJ1-2
CDR3 protein: CASTLEQTNTGELFF; CDR3 DNA: TGTGCCAGCACCCTGGAACAGACGAACACCGGGGAGCTGTTTTTT; clone size: NA; V gene: TRBV7-2; D gene: NA; J gene: TRBJ2-2
CDR3 protein: CASSYDPGLAIGEQYF; CDR3 DNA: TGTGCCAGCAGTTACGATCCGGGACTAGCGATCGGCGAGCAGTACTTC; clone size: NA; V gene: TRBV3-1/TRBV3-2; D gene: TRBD2; J gene: TRBJ2-7
CDR3 protein: CASSLTGLNTGELFF; CDR3 DNA: TGTGCCAGCAGCCTCACAGGGTTAAACACCGGGGAGCTGTTTTTT; clone size: NA; V gene: TRBV6-6; D gene: NA; J gene: TRBJ2-2
CDR3 protein: CASTSSGDTQYF; CDR3 DNA: TGTGCCAGCACTAGTAGCGGAGATACGCAGTATTTT; clone size: NA; V gene: TRBV28; D gene: NA; J gene: TRBJ2-3
CDR3 protein: CASSPGQDLNEKLFF; CDR3 DNA: TGCGCCAGCAGCCCGGGACAGGACCTCAATGAAAAACTGTTTTTT; clone size: NA; V gene: TRBV5-1; D gene: TRBD1; J gene: TRBJ1-4
CDR3 protein: CASSGLAATSYEQYF; CDR3 DNA: TGTGCCAGCAGTGGTCTAGCGGCGACATCCTACGAGCAGTACTTC; clone size: NA; V gene: TRBV2; D gene: TRBD2; J gene: TRBJ2-7
CDR3 protein: CASSQDPTGLNEKLFF; CDR3 DNA: TGTGCCAGCAGCCAAGATCCTACAGGGCTTAATGAAAAACTGTTTTTT; clone size: NA; V gene: TRBV4-2; D gene: NA; J gene: TRBJ1-4
CDR3 protein: CAITSTGVGAFF; CDR3 DNA: TGTGCCATCACCTCGACAGGGGTCGGAGCTTTCTTT; clone size: NA; V gene: TRBV10-3; D gene: TRBD1; J gene: TRBJ1-1
CDR3 protein: CASSQGLAGVRQETQYF; CDR3 DNA: TGTGCCAGCAGTCAGGGACTAGCGGGAGTACGGCAAGAGACCCAGTACTTC; clone size: NA; V gene: TRBV2; D gene: TRBD2; J gene: TRBJ2-5
CDR3 protein: CATSRDSKPGNTIYF; CDR3 DNA: TGTGCCACCAGCAGAGACTCTAAGCCTGGAAACACCATATATTTT; clone size: NA; V gene: TRBV15; D gene: NA; J gene: TRBJ1-3
CDR3 protein: CASSPGLSTDTQYF; CDR3 DNA: TGTGCCAGCAGCCCCGGACTGTCAACAGATACGCAGTATTTT; clone size: NA; V gene: TRBV7-2; D gene: NA; J gene: TRBJ2-3
CDR3 protein: CASSQGDRGPYEQYF; CDR3 DNA: TGCGCCAGCAGCCAGGGGGACAGGGGTCCGTACGAGCAGTACTTC; clone size: NA; V gene: TRBV4-1; D gene: TRBD1; J gene: TRBJ2-7
CDR3 protein: CASSQPGQSPREQYF; CDR3 DNA: TGTGCCAGCAGTCAGCCGGGACAGAGCCCGCGCGAGCAGTACTTC; clone size: few; V gene: TRBV28; D gene: TRBD1; J gene: TRBJ2-7
CDR3 protein: CASSPGQSSYEQYF; CDR3 DNA: TGTGCCAGCTCTCCCGGACAGTCCTCCTACGAGCAGTACTTC; clone size: NA; V gene: TRBV18; D gene: NA; J gene: TRBJ2-7
CDR3 protein: CASSRPTEGGDAADTQYF; CDR3 DNA: TGTGCCAGCAGCCGACCCACGGAGGGGGGGGATGCGGCAGATACGCAGTATTTT; clone size: NA; V gene: TRBV7-9; D gene: NA; J gene: TRBJ2-3
CDR3 protein: CASSLDGAGAQETQYF; CDR3 DNA: TGTGCCAGCAGCTTGGACGGTGCTGGGGCCCAAGAGACCCAGTACTTC; clone size: NA; V gene: TRBV5-4; D gene: NA; J gene: TRBJ2-5
CDR3 protein: CASSEATGGSGNTIYF; CDR3 DNA: TGTGCCAGCAGTGAAGCAACAGGGGGGTCTGGAAACACCATATATTTT; clone size: NA; V gene: TRBV6-1; D gene: TRBD1; J gene: TRBJ1-3
CDR3 protein: CASSQGVDTEAFF; CDR3 DNA: TGTGCCAGCTCACAGGGGGTAGACACTGAAGCTTTCTTT; clone size: NA; V gene: TRBV18; D gene: NA; J gene: TRBJ1-1
CDR3 protein: CASSFLRTGVEKLFF; CDR3 DNA: TGTGCCAGCAGTTTTTTAAGGACAGGGGTCGAAAAACTGTTTTTT; clone size: once; V gene: TRBV27; D gene: TRBD1; J gene: TRBJ1-4
CDR3 protein: CASSLLQGAYEQYF; CDR3 DNA: TGTGCCAGCAGTTTATTACAGGGGGCCTACGAGCAGTACTTC; clone size: NA; V gene: TRBV27; D gene: TRBD1; J gene: TRBJ2-7
CDR3 protein: CASSLAGRGLYQETQYF; CDR3 DNA: TGTGCCAGCAGCTTGGCCGGAAGGGGCCTGTACCAAGAGACCCAGTACTTC; clone size: NA; V gene: TRBV5-6; D gene: NA; J gene: TRBJ2-5
CDR3 protein: CASSRLSTDIQYF; CDR3 DNA: TGTGCCAGCAGTCGACTTAGCACGGACATTCAGTACTTC; clone size: NA; V gene: TRBV25-1; D gene: NA; J gene: TRBJ2-4
CDR3 protein: CASMDRGLSGYTF; CDR3 DNA: TGTGCCAGCATGGACAGGGGGCTTTCTGGCTACACCTTC; clone size: NA; V gene: TRBV6-5; D gene: TRBD1; J gene: TRBJ1-2
CDR3 protein: CASSYLDRAKSPLHF; CDR3 DNA: TGTGCCAGCAGTTACCTCGACAGGGCGAAGTCACCCCTCCACTTT; clone size: NA; V gene: TRBV6-5; D gene: TRBD1; J gene: TRBJ1-6
CDR3 protein: CASTPGRDEKLFF; CDR3 DNA: TGTGCCAGCACCCCGGGTCGAGACGAAAAACTGTTTTTT; clone size: NA; V gene: TRBV12-3/TRBV12-4; D gene: NA; J gene: TRBJ1-4
CDR3 protein: CASRGAWWLAGETGELFF; CDR3 DNA: TGTGCCAGTAGGGGGGCGTGGTGGCTAGCGGGAGAAACCGGGGAGCTGTTTTTT; clone size: few; V gene: TRBV19; D gene: TRBD2; J gene: TRBJ2-2
CDR3 protein: CASNDRLHQPQHF; CDR3 DNA: TGTGCCAGTAATGACAGACTCCATCAGCCCCAGCATTTT; clone size: few; V gene: TRBV19; D gene: NA; J gene: TRBJ1-5
CDR3 protein: CASSLTEGANTEAFF; CDR3 DNA: TGTGCCAGCAGCTTAACTGAAGGGGCGAACACTGAAGCTTTCTTT; clone size: NA; V gene: TRBV7-6; D gene: NA; J gene: TRBJ1-1
CDR3 protein: CASSPGWALSSGANVLTF; CDR3 DNA: TGTGCCAGCAGTCCCGGCTGGGCACTTAGTTCTGGGGCCAACGTCCTGACTTTC; clone size: NA; V gene: TRBV28; D gene: NA; J gene: TRBJ2-6
CDR3 protein: CASRPGGSYTQYF; CDR3 DNA: TGTGCCAGCAGGCCAGGCGGGAGTTATACGCAGTATTTT; clone size: NA; V gene: TRBV6-5; D gene: TRBD2; J gene: TRBJ2-3
CDR3 protein: CASSQQNAAIF; CDR3 DNA: TGTGCCAGCTCACAGCAAAACGCAGCGATCTTT; clone size: few; V gene: TRBV18; D gene: NA; J gene: TRBJ1-1
CDR3 protein: CASSMALAGGNEQFF; CDR3 DNA: TGCGCCAGCAGCATGGCACTAGCGGGAGGCAATGAGCAGTTCTTC; clone size: NA; V gene: TRBV5-1; D gene: TRBD2; J gene: TRBJ2-1
CDR3 protein: CATSGAGTENIQYF; CDR3 DNA: TGTGCCACCAGTGGTGCCGGGACAGAAAACATTCAGTACTTC; clone size: NA; V gene: TRBV24-1; D gene: TRBD1; J gene: TRBJ2-4
CDR3 protein: CASIWDRDQPQHF; CDR3 DNA: TGTGCCAGCATCTGGGACAGAGATCAGCCCCAGCATTTT; clone size: NA; V gene: TRBV21-1; D gene: NA; J gene: TRBJ1-5
CDR3 protein: CASSARTGRGPMRETQYF; CDR3 DNA: TGTGCCAGCAGCGCCCGGACAGGGAGGGGCCCTATGCGGGAGACCCAGTACTTC; clone size: NA; V gene: TRBV7-9; D gene: NA; J gene: TRBJ2-5
CDR3 protein: CASSSNRGRGSYGYTF; CDR3 DNA: TGTGCCAGCAGTTCCAACAGGGGGCGCGGCTCTTATGGCTACACCTTC; clone size: NA; V gene: TRBV27; D gene: TRBD1; J gene: TRBJ1-2
CDR3 protein: CASSMWEGSSNQPQHF; CDR3 DNA: TGTGCCAGTAGTATGTGGGAGGGGAGCAGCAATCAGCCCCAGCATTTT; clone size: NA; V gene: TRBV19; D gene: NA; J gene: TRBJ1-5
CDR3 protein: CASSQGGWGVRPGETQYF; CDR3 DNA: TGTGCCAGCAGCCAAGGGGGATGGGGGGTAAGACCCGGGGAGACCCAGTACTTC; clone size: NA; V gene: TRBV3-1/TRBV3-2; D gene: NA; J gene: TRBJ2-5
CDR3 protein: CASSYQQACTDTQYF; CDR3 DNA: TGTGCCAGCAGTTACCAACAGGCGTGCACAGATACGCAGTATTTT; clone size: NA; V gene: TRBV6-5; D gene: NA; J gene: TRBJ2-3
CDR3 protein: CASSQAQRLEQYF; CDR3 DNA: TGCGCCAGCAGCCAAGCACAGAGATTGGAGCAGTACTTC; clone size: few; V gene: TRBV4-1; D gene: NA; J gene: TRBJ2-7
CDR3 protein: CASSPVMSAQYF; CDR3 DNA: TGTGCCAGCAGTCCCGTAATGAGTGCGCAGTATTTT; clone size: NA; V gene: TRBV28; D gene: NA; J gene: TRBJ2-3
CDR3 protein: CASSTSGRTYEQYF; CDR3 DNA: TGTGCCAGCAGCACTAGCGGGAGGACCTACGAGCAGTACTTC; clone size: NA; V gene: TRBV3-1/TRBV3-2; D gene: TRBD2; J gene: TRBJ2-7
CDR3 protein: CATGTSGTSRHNEQFF; CDR3 DNA: TGTGCCACCGGCACTAGCGGGACCTCTAGACACAATGAGCAGTTCTTC; clone size: NA; V gene: TRBV24-1; D gene: TRBD2; J gene: TRBJ2-1
CDR3 protein: CASWGRGVSEKLFF; CDR3 DNA: TGTGCCAGCTGGGGGCGTGGAGTCAGTGAAAAACTGTTTTTT; clone size: NA; V gene: TRBV6-6; D gene: NA; J gene: TRBJ1-4